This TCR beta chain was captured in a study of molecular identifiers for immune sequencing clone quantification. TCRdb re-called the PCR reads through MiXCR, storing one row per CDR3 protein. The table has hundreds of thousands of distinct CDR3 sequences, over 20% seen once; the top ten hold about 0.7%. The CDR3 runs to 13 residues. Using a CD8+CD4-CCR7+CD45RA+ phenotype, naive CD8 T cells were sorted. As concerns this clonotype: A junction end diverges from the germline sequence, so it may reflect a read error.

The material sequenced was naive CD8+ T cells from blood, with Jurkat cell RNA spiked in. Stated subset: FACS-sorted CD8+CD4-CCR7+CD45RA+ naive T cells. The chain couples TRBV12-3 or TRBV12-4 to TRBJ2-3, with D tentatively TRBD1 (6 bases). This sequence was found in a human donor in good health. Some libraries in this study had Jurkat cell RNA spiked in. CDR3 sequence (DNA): TGTGCCAGCACCCAGGGGTTGGCAGATACGCGGTATTTT. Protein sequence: CASTQGLADTRYF.